This T cell receptor beta chain emerged from a study of a mutant IDH1 vaccine in newly diagnosed glioma. Study-level background: Patients were given eight vaccinations, scheduled in weeks 1, 3, 5, 7, 11, 15, 19 and 23. Previous care, which was radiotherapy, temozolomide, or both, most often involved both. Treated patients, about 60% male and approximately 38% female, averaged 40.4 years of age.

The germline CDR1 and CDR2 sequences are LNHDA and SQIVND (reference sequence). CDR3 size: 15 residues. V lost 10 bases to trimming and J lost 5 bases, with 23 bases between them. Indicated time point: week 5, during vaccination. Every vaccine dose comprised 300 ug of mutant IDH1 20-mer peptide plus topical imiquimod. New WHO grade 3 or 4 IDH1-mutant, ATRX-lost astrocytomas were present in all donors. As for this clone: What it binds is not known.

This table comes from immunoSEQ multiplex PCR, and its TCRdb copy is limited to in-frame clones, with some not included. The table lists 70,000 to 100,000 clones, 75% to 95% of them singletons. This specimen consisted of PBMCs, obtained from a glioma patient whose treatment included an IDH1 peptide vaccine. The V and J genes are TRBV19 and TRBJ2-5, with D maybe TRBD2 (6 bases). The sequence was collected from a woman between 50 and 59 years old with glioma. CDR3 amino acids: CATTSTRAGQETQYF. CDR3 nucleotide sequence: TGTGCCACCACTTCGACTCGGGCGGGGCAGGAGACCCAGTACTTC.